This T cell receptor (beta chain) was recovered during a study of a mutant IDH1 vaccine in newly diagnosed glioma. Overall study: Commencement of vaccination occurred 4-6 weeks following radiotherapy alone, or concurrently with temozolomide cycles.

Method: immunoSEQ multiplex PCR; TCRdb's copy keeps in-frame clones and lacks some. The sample lists tens of thousands of clones, about four fifths occurring once. Described time point: week 35, safety follow-up. With topical imiquimod, each dose of the vaccine consisted of 300 ug of mutant IDH1 20-mer peptide. Tumors from donors were new WHO grade 3 or 4 IDH1-mutant astrocytomas with ATRX loss. Worth noting for this clone: The target antigen is unknown.

The germline gives CDR1 MNHNY, CDR2 SVGAGI (reference sequence). This CDR3 comprises 16 residues. V gave up 0 bases and J gave up 0 bases, with 10 bases separating them. The TCR comes from a young woman with glioma. The material was PBMCs, obtained from a glioma patient whose treatment included an IDH1 peptide vaccine. The V and J genes are TRBV6-6 and TRBJ2-3; D is perhaps TRBD2 (5 bases). This CDR3 is CASSYSSGGSTDTQYF. The CDR3 DNA follows: TGTGCCAGCAGTTACTCGTCAGGAGGAAGCACAGATACGCAGTATTTT.